These 17 T cell receptor beta chains were sequenced from one sample in a study of identical twins listed by TCRdb under 2016. The library was obtained by 5' RACE. TCRdb names Illumina HiSeq 2000 as the instrument used. Starting from the raw public reads, TCRdb applied fastp trimming at Q25, assembled clones with MiXCR and retained in-frame beta chains. Rows with one shared CDR3 protein collapse into an entry with the most common genes and DNA. The sample has some 560,000 distinct CDR3 sequences on record, just under 10% of them singletons. The top ten clones comprise roughly 3% of the sample. The same sample was also used in a study of yellow fever vaccine responses in identical twins.

What was sequenced was PBMCs. The origin of the receptors is a woman in her late teens or twenties in good health.

The chain uses TRBV7-8 and TRBJ2-3, with D maybe TRBD1 (6 bases). Germline CDR1 is SGHVS and CDR2 is FQNEAQ. V lost 5 bases and J 0 bases, leaving 15 bases between the germline ends. The CDR3 loop spans 16 amino acids. CDR3 loop: CASSRLQGWSTDTQYF. The CDR3 DNA reads TGTGCCAGCAGCCGTTTACAGGGCTGGAGCACAGATACGCAGTATTTT.

There are a few counts of this clonotype. The chain is built from TRBV6-2 or TRBV6-3 and TRBJ2-4, with TRBD2 identical over 8 bases. The CDR3 length is 16 residues. The V and J ends lost 6 bases and 9 bases, in that order; junction bases with no gene match: 16. Germline values: CDR1 MNHEY, CDR2 SVGEGT. Here the CDR3 reads CASSGTSGGTSGIQYF. CDR3 DNA: TGTGCCAGCAGCGGAACTAGCGGCGGGACGTCGGGCATTCAGTACTTC.

V gene TRBV19 combines with J gene TRBJ2-7, with 7 bases aligning to TRBD2. Germline CDR1 is LNHDA and CDR2 is SQIVND (reference sequence). V lost 5 bases and J lost 0; bases outside the gene matches: 4. CDR3 length equals 14 residues. The CDR3 region has the DNA TGTGCCAGTAGTCAGAGCGGGATCTCCTACGAGCAGTACTTC. As protein: CASSQSGISYEQYF. The entire variable domain, with the rest obtained from reference TRBV19 and TRBJ2-7, is as follows: DGGITQSPKYLFRKEGQNVTLSCEQNLNHDAMYWYRQDPGQGLRLIYYSQIVNDFQKGDIAEGYSVSREKKESFPLTVTSAQKNPTAFYLCASSQSGISYEQYFGPGTRLTVT.

The chain joins TRBV20-1 to TRBJ2-1; 7 positions match TRBD2. The CDR3 runs to 17 residues. Trimming removed 5 bases from V and 0 bases from J; junction bases left unmatched: 13. Germline-derived CDR1 and CDR2 are DFQATT and SNEGSKA (reference sequence). CDR3 region: CSAPSLAATSSYNEQFF. The CDR3, as DNA: TGCAGTGCTCCGTCCCTAGCGGCCACTAGCTCCTACAATGAGCAGTTCTTC.

The chain carries TRBV18 and TRBJ2-3, with D maybe TRBD2 (5 bases). The V end was cut by 3 bases, the J end by 2 bases, with 9 bases between. The CDR3 sequence is 14 residues long. CDR1 and CDR2 from the germline V gene are KGHSH and LQKENI. The CDR3: CASSPLRVTDTQYF. For the CDR3, the DNA is TGTGCCAGCTCACCCCTGCGGGTCACAGATACGCAGTATTTT.

This clonotype has just a few counts. The chain couples TRBV5-4 to TRBJ1-2; D is perhaps TRBD1 (5 bases). From germline, CDR1 is SGHNT and CDR2 YYREEE (reference sequence). V was cut by 0 bases and J by 6 bases, with 15 bases left in between. This CDR3 contains 15 residues. The CDR3 protein is CASSLGALVGDGYTF. Here the CDR3 DNA reads TGTGCCAGCAGCTTGGGGGCATTGGTAGGGGATGGCTACACCTTC.

J is TRBJ2-5 and V is TRBV29-1; D gene ambiguous. This CDR3 spans 13 amino acids. V was shortened by 2 bases and J by 5 bases, with 12 bases between the two germline ends. The germline CDR1 and CDR2 sequences are SQVTM and ANQGSEA. The CDR3 loop is CSVEMGVGETQYF. DNA for the CDR3: TGCAGCGTTGAAATGGGTGTAGGGGAGACCCAGTACTTC.

Ten or more counts support this clonotype. The chain joins TRBV12-3 or TRBV12-4 to TRBJ2-1, with D perhaps TRBD1 or TRBD2 (6 bases each). The V gene lost 1 base and the J gene lost 6 bases, with 10 bases spanning the gap. The CDR3 contains 14 residues. The CDR3 protein is CASSLGGAINEQFF. CDR3 DNA sequence: TGTGCCAGCAGTTTAGGGGGGGCGATCAATGAGCAGTTCTTC.

This clonotype occurred a few times. This rearrangement joins TRBV3-1 to TRBJ2-1; TRBD2 matches at 7 bases. Germline V gene data show CDR1 as LGHDT and CDR2 as YNNKEL (reference sequence). The CDR3 is made up of 17 amino acids. The V gene end was trimmed by 4 bases and the J gene end by 0 bases; junction bases not matched to a gene: 9. In nucleotides, the CDR3 is TGTGCCAGCAGCCGCATAGCGGGTGCAAACTCCTACAATGAGCAGTTCTTC. Translated: CASSRIAGANSYNEQFF.

The chain combines TRBV21-1 with TRBJ2-3; TRBD1, the table's D call, lacks a check against the DNA. TRBV21-1 is termed a pseudogene. This CDR3 is 17 amino acids long. The CDR3 nucleotides read TGTGCCAGCAGCAAAGCGCGGCCAGGGGGCAGAGCAGATACGCAGTATTTT. Its translation is CASSKARPGGRADTQYF.

The chain joins TRBV28 to TRBJ2-7, with 9 bases lining up with TRBD1. V shed 3 bases and J 2 bases; nucleotides not matched to a gene: 2. The CDR3 is 14 residues long. In germline, CDR1 is MDHEN, CDR2 SYDVKM. CDR3: CASSFYRGPYEQYF. The CDR3 nucleotides read TGTGCCAGCAGTTTTTACAGGGGGCCCTACGAGCAGTACTTC. The full variable domain, completed using reference TRBV28 and TRBJ2-7, is DVKVTQSSRYLVKRTGEKVFLECVQDMDHENMFWYRQDPGLGLRLIYFSYDVKMKEKGDIPEGYSVSREKKERFSLILESASTNQTSMYLCASSFYRGPYEQYFGPGTRLTVT.

This clonotype was seen at least ten times. The chain joins TRBV9 to TRBJ1-1; D is perhaps TRBD1 (6 bases). There are 13 residues in the CDR3. CDR1 is SGDLS, CDR2 YYNGEE, per germline. The V end lost 3 bases, the J end lost 4 bases, and 10 bases lay between the germline ends. This CDR3 reads CASSEGGGTEAFF. CDR3 bases: TGTGCCAGCAGCGAAGGAGGGGGCACTGAAGCTTTCTTT.

This clonotype was detected many times. The chain joins TRBV2 to TRBJ2-3; TRBD1 agrees at 8 bases. In germline, CDR1 is SNHLY, CDR2 FYNNEI. Trimming took 6 bases from V and 5 from J; bases not matched to a gene: 10. This CDR3 is 15 amino acids long. Here the CDR3 DNA reads TGTGCCAGCAGGGCTGGACAGGGAAGTGGAGATACGCAGTATTTT. Its translation is CASRAGQGSGDTQYF.

This clonotype appeared many times. The J gene is TRBJ2-3, the V gene TRBV7-2; D possibly corresponds to TRBD2 (5 bases). The V end was cut by 0 bases, the J end by 2 bases, with 15 bases between. The CDR3 is 17 amino acids. CDR1 and CDR2 from the germline V gene are SGHTA and FQGNSA. DNA of the CDR3: TGTGCCAGCAGCTTAGCCTCAACTAGTTTTAACACAGATACGCAGTATTTT. Its protein is CASSLASTSFNTDTQYF.

This clonotype was recorded a few times. The chain employs TRBV5-1 and TRBJ2-5, with 11 bases that match TRBD2. J gave up 3 bases and V 0 bases, and 7 bases lay outside the gene matches. Germline lookup yields CDR1 SGHRS and CDR2 YFSETQ. The CDR3 is 17 amino acids. In DNA form, the CDR3 reads TGCGCCAGCAGCTTGGCCCCTAGCGGGGGGTTGGAAGAGACCCAGTACTTC. This codes for CASSLAPSGGLEETQYF.

Many counts were recorded for this clonotype. The CDR3 sequence is CASSSKAFSTDTQYF. Here the CDR3 DNA reads TGTGCCAGCAGTTCGAAAGCCTTTTCCACAGATACGCAGTATTTT. V usage is TRBV28 and J usage is TRBJ2-3; no definite D call. Germline values: CDR1 MDHEN, CDR2 SYDVKM. V lost 4 bases and J lost 2, with 13 bases in between. This CDR3 is built from 15 residues.

The V and J genes are TRBV6-5 and TRBJ2-3; possibly TRBD2 for D (5 bases). Germline values: CDR1 MNHEY, CDR2 SVGAGI. V lost 0 bases to trimming and J lost 10 bases, with 14 bases between them. The CDR3 is 14 amino acids. The CDR3, as DNA: TGTGCCAGCAGTTACTCATACGGGGTGGTCTCGCAGTATTTT. Translated, it gives CASSYSYGVVSQYF.